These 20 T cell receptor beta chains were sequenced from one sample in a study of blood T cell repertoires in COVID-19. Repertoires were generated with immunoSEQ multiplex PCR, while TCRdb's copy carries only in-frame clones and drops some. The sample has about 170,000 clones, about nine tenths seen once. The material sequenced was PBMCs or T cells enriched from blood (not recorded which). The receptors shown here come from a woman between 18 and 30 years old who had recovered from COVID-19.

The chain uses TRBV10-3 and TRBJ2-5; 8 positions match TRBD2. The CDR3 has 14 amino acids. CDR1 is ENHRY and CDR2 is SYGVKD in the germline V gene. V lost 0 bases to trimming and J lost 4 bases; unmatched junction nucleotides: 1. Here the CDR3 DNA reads TGTGCCATCAGTGAGTCCAGCGGGAGAGAGACCCAGTACTTC. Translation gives CAISESSGRETQYF.

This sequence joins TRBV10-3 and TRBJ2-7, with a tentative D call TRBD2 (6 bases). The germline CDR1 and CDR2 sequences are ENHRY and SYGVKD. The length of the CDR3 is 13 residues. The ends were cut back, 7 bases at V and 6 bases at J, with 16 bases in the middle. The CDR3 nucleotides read TGTGCCATCACCCAGCCCTGGGGGGTCGAGCAGTACTTC. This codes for CAITQPWGVEQYF.

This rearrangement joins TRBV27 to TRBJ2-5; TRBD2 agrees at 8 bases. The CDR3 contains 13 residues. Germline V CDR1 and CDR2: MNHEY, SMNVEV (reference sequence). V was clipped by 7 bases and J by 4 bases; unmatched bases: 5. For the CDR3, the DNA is TGTGCCAGCACGGGGGGGGCGGGAGAGACCCAGTACTTC. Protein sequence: CASTGGAGETQYF.

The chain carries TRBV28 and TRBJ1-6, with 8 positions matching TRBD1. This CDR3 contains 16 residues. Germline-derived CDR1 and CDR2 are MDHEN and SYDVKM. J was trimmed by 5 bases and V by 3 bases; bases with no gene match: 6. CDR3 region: CASSLHGQGNNSPLHF. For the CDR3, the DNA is TGTGCCAGCAGTTTGCACGGACAGGGAAATAATTCACCCCTCCACTTT.

DNA for the CDR3: TGTGCCAGCAGTGCCTCCTCCCCTAGCGGGAGCGATGAGCAGTTCTTC. Residues: CASSASSPSGSDEQFF. The rearrangement uses TRBV28 and TRBJ2-1; 10 bases match TRBD2. Germline CDR1 reads MDHEN; CDR2 reads SYDVKM. The CDR3 length is 16 residues. J was trimmed by 8 bases and V by 5 bases; bases with no gene match: 12.

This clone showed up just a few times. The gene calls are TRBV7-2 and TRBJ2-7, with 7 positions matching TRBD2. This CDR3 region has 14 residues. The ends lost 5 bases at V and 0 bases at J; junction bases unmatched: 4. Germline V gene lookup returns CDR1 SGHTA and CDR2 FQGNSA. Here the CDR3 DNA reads TGTGCCAGCAGCGGGGACTATAACTCCTACGAGCAGTACTTC. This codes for CASSGDYNSYEQYF.

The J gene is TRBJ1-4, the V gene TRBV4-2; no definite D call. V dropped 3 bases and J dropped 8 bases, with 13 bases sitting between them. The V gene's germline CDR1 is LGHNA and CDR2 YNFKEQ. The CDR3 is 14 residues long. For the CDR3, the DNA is TGTGCCAGCAGCCAGGGCCCTACGGGGGAAAAACTGTTTTTT. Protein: CASSQGPTGEKLFF.

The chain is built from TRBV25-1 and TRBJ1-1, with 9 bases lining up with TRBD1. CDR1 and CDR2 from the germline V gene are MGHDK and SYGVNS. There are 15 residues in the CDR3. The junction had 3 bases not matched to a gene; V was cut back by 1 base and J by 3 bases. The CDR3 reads CASSELGQGYTEAFF. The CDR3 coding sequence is TGTGCCAGCAGTGAATTGGGACAGGGCTACACTGAAGCTTTCTTT.

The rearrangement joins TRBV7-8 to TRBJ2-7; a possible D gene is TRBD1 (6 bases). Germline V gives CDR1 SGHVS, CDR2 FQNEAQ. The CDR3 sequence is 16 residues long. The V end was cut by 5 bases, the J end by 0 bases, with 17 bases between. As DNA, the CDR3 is TGTGCCAGCAGCCGAGCGACAGGCTACGTCTCCTACGAGCAGTACTTC. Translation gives CASSRATGYVSYEQYF.

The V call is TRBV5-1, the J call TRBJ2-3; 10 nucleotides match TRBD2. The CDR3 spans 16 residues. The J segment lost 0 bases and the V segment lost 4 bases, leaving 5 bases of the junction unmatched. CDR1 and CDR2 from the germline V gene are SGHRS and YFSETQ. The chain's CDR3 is CASSRTSGPSTDTQYF. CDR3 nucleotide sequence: TGCGCCAGCAGCAGGACTAGCGGCCCTAGCACAGATACGCAGTATTTT.

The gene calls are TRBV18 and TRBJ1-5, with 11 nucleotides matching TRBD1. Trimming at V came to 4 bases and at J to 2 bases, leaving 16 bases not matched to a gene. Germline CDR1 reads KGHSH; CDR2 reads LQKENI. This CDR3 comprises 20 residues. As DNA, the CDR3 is TGTGCCAGCTCACGGGACAGGGGGATTTTTTATTTGGGTGGCAATCAGCCCCAGCATTTT. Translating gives CASSRDRGIFYLGGNQPQHF.

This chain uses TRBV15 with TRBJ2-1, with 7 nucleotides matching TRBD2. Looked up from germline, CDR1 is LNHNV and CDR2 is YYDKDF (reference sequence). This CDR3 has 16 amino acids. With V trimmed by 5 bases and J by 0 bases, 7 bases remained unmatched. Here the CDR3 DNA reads TGTGCCACCAGCCCACTAGCGCCGAGCTCCTACAATGAGCAGTTCTTC. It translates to CATSPLAPSSYNEQFF.

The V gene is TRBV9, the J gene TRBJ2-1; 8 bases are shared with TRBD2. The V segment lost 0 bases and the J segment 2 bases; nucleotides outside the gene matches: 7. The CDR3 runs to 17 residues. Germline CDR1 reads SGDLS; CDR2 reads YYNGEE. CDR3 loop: CASSVGTSPLTYNEQFF. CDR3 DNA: TGTGCCAGCAGCGTAGGGACTAGCCCCCTCACCTACAATGAGCAGTTCTTC.

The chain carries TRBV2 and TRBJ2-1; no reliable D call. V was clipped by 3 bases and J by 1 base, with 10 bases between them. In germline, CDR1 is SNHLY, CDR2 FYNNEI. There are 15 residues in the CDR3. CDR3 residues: CASSEGYRSYNEQFF. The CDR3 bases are TGTGCCAGCAGTGAGGGCTATCGGTCCTACAATGAGCAGTTCTTC. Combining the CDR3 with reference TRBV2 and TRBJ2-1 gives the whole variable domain EPEVTQTPSHQVTQMGQEVILRCVPISNHLYFYWYRQILGQKVEFLVSFYNNEISEKSEIFDDQFSVERPDGSNFTLKIRSTKLEDSAMYFCASSEGYRSYNEQFFGPGTRLTVL.

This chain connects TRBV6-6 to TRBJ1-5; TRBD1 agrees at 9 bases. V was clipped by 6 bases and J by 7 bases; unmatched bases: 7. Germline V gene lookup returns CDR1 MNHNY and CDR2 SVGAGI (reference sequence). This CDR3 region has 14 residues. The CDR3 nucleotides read TGTGCCAGCAGACCGGGGACAGGGTTCCAGCCCCAGCATTTT. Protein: CASRPGTGFQPQHF.

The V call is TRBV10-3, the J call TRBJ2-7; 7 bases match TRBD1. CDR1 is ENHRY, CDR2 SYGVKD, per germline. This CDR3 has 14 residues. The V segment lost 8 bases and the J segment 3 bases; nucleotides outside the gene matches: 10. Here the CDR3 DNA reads TGTGCCATCGCGGAGCGGACAGGTAGCTACGAGCAGTACTTC. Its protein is CAIAERTGSYEQYF.

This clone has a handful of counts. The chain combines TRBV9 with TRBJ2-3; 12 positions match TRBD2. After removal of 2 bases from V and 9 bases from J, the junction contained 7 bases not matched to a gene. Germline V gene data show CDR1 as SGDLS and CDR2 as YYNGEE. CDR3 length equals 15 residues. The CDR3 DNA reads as TGTGCCAGCAGCGTGCTAGCGGGAGGGATAGAGACGCAGTATTTT. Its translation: CASSVLAGGIETQYF.

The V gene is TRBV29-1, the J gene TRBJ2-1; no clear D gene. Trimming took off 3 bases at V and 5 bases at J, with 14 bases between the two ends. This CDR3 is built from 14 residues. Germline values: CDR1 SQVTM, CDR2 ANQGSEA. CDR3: CSVDAKRAHNEQFF. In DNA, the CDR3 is TGCAGCGTTGATGCCAAACGCGCCCACAATGAGCAGTTCTTC.

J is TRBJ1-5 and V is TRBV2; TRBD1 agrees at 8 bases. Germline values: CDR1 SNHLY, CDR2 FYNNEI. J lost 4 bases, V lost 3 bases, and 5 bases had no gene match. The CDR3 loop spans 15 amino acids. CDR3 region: CASSDMNRGNQPQHF. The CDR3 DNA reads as TGTGCCAGCAGTGATATGAACAGGGGGAATCAGCCCCAGCATTTT.

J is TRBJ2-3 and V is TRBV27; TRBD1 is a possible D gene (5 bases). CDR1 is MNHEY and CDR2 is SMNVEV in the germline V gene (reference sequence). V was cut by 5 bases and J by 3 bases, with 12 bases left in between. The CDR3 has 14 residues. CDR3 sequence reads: CASSDSIFTDTQYF. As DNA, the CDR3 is TGTGCCAGCAGTGACAGCATTTTTACAGATACGCAGTATTTT.